This TCR beta chain was documented in a study of blood T cell repertoires in COVID-19 (dated by TCRdb to the early 2020s). For the study in its entirety: The collaborator samples originated in the United States, Italy and Spain and spanned the acute and convalescent phases of COVID-19. The prospective study material was composed of cDNA or gDNA derived from T cells, B-cell-depleted T cells, or PBMCs. Subjects who had been exposed to COVID-19, were actively infected with it, or had recovered from it provided the deeply sampled blood TCRbeta repertoires that made up the dataset. The repertoires were made available in a free public database intended to serve as a resource for research on the immune response to SARS-CoV-2. The samples were drawn from two sources: the first 160 participants of the ongoing ImmuneRACE study, and fewer than 1,500 subjects contributed by 6 global collaborators. The sample metadata nearly always contained a de-identified subject ID, COVID-19 status, age in years and sex. Where available, HLA class I and class II types were obtained from metadata supplied by the sample provider rather than from assay-based typing.

From the cysteine up to the phenylalanine, the CDR3 has a length of 14 residues. Only the CDR3 DNA stays, 42 bases, in frame from base 1. For CDR1 and CDR2, the germline V gene lists SGHAT and FQNNGV. Trimming costs V 5 bases and J 9 bases, and their ends lie 17 bases apart. TCRbeta CDR3 regions were amplified from genomic DNA by means of the immunoSEQ Assay, a bias-controlled multiplex PCR. On the authors' methods: Within the assay, amplification of reference gene primers was used to estimate how many nucleated cells each sample contained. To quantify the absolute abundance of each unique TCRbeta CDR3 rearrangement, sequence reads were collapsed and filtered. For each sample, productive Simpson clonality was calculated as the square root of Simpson's diversity index over productive rearrangements. TCRdb re-hosts the immuneACCESS table, in-frame sequences only. Its copies lack some clones; in the studies checked, an unresolved V gene accounts for under half of them, and the cause for the rest is not known. That table is the source of V, J and clone size, and D and trimming were worked out from the DNA. Present in this sample are around 190,000 clones, roughly 84% of which were seen just once. The ten largest account for 13% of the sample.

Each collaborating institution followed its own protocols to collect whole blood in K2EDTA tubes. For TCRbeta analysis, collaborators shipped samples as frozen whole blood, isolated PBMCs, or DNA extracted from either of those sample types. Note on this clone: No antigen is known for it. No qualities accompany the bases; no much larger clone lies one base away.

Study-wide conclusions, independent of this receptor: Clinical and demographic metadata were provided uncurated, with the amount varying by source and participant.

The source material was peripheral blood. The chain joins TRBV11-2 to TRBJ2-1; perhaps TRBD2 is the D gene, with 6 bases matching. The TCR sequence derives from a human donor in a cohort sampled during active COVID-19. CDR3 protein: CASSPSAGRAEQFF. The DNA is as follows: TGTGCCAGCAGCCCCAGCGCGGGGAGAGCTGAGCAGTTCTTC.